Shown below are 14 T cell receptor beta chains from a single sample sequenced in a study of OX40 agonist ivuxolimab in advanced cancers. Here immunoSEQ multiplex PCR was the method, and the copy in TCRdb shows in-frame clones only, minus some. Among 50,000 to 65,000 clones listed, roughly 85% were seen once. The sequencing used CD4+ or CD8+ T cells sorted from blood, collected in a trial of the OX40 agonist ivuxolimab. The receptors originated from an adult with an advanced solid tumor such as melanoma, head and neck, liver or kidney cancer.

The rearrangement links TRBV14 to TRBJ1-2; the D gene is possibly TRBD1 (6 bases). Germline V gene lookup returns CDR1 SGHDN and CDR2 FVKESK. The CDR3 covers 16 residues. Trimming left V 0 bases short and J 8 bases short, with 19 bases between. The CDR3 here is CASSQDGQGIGGGYTF. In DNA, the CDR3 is TGTGCCAGCAGCCAAGACGGACAAGGGATCGGGGGCGGCTACACCTTC.

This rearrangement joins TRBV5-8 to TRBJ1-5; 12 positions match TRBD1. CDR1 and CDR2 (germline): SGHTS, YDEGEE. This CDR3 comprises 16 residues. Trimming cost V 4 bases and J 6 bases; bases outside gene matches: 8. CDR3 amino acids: CASSTPGTGGSQPQHF. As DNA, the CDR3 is TGTGCCAGCAGCACCCCCGGGACAGGGGGCTCTCAGCCCCAGCATTTT.

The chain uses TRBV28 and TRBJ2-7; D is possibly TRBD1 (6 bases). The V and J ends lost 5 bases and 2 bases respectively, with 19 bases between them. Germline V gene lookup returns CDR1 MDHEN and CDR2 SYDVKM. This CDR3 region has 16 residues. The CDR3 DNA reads TGTGCCAGCAGTGGATCTACAGGGACGAAAGCCTACGAGCAGTACTTC. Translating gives CASSGSTGTKAYEQYF.

The CDR3 DNA sequence: TGTGCCAGCAGATCCTTAGCGGGGGAGAACACCGGGGAGCTGTTTTTT. Amino acids: CASRSLAGENTGELFF. J is TRBJ2-2 and V is TRBV5-4, with TRBD2 matching over 9 bases. The germline V gene encodes CDR1 SGHNT and CDR2 YYREEE (reference sequence). This CDR3 contains 16 residues. V gave up 5 bases and J gave up 1 base; unmatched junction bases: 6. Based on the CDR3 plus reference TRBV5-4 and TRBJ2-2, the full variable domain is ETGVTQSPTHLIKTRGQQVTLRCSSQSGHNTVSWYQQALGQGPQFIFQYYREEENGRGNFPPRFSGLQFPNYSSELNVNALELDDSALYLCASRSLAGENTGELFFGEGSRLTVL.

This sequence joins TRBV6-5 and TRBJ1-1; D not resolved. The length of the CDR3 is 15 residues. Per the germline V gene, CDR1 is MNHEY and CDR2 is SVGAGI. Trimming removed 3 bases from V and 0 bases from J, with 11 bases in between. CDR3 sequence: CASSYSPEMNTEAFF. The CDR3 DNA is TGTGCCAGCAGTTATAGTCCAGAGATGAACACTGAAGCTTTCTTT.

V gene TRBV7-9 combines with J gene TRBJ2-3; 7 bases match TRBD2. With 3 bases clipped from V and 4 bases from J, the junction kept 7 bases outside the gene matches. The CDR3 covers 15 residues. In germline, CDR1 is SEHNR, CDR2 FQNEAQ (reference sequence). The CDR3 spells CASSFSAGGADTQYF. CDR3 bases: TGTGCCAGCAGCTTTTCGGCTGGGGGGGCAGATACGCAGTATTTT.

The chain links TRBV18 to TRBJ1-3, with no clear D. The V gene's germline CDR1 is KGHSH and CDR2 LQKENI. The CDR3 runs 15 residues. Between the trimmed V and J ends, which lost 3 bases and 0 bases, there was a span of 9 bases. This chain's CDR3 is CASSPTVSSGNTIYF. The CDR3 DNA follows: TGTGCCAGCTCACCTACCGTAAGCTCTGGAAACACCATATATTTT.

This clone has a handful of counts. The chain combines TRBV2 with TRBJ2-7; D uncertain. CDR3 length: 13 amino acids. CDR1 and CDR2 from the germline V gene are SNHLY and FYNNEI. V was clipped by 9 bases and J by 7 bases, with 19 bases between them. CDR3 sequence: CASTLDNSREQYF. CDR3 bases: TGTGCCAGTACGTTGGATAACTCCAGGGAGCAGTACTTC.

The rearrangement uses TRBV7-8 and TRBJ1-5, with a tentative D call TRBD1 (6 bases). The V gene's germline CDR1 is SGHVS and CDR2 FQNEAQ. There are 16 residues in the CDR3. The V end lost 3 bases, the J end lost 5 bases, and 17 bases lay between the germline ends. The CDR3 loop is CASSFSRGSIDQPQHF. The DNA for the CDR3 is TGTGCCAGCAGCTTCTCCAGGGGTTCTATCGATCAGCCCCAGCATTTT.

CDR3 bases: TGTGCCAGCAGCAGGGTTAGGACAGTACCCTACGAGCAGTACTTC. This codes for CASSRVRTVPYEQYF. The chain carries TRBV21-1 and TRBJ2-7; TRBD1 is the table's D call, not checked against the DNA. TRBV21-1 is a documented pseudogene. The CDR3 has 15 amino acids.

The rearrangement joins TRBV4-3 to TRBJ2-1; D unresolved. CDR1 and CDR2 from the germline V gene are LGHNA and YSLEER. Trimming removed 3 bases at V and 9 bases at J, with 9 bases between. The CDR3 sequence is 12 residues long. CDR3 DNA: TGCGCCAGCAGCCATGCCTCTGGTGAGCAGTTCTTC. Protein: CASSHASGEQFF.

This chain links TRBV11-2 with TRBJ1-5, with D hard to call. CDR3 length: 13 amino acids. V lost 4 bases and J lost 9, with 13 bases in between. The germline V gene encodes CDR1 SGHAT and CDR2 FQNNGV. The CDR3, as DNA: TGTGCCAGCAGCTCAAGGGCGAAGGGGCCCCAGCATTTT. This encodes CASSSRAKGPQHF.

Here the CDR3 DNA reads TGTGCCAGCAGAAGGCTCGGGACAGGGAACACTGAAGCTTTCTTT. Translated, it gives CASRRLGTGNTEAFF. The V gene is TRBV6-5, the J gene TRBJ1-1, with 8 nucleotides matching TRBD1. This CDR3 region has 15 residues. Germline CDR1 reads MNHEY; CDR2 reads SVGAGI. V gave up 6 bases and J gave up 1 base; unmatched junction bases: 7.

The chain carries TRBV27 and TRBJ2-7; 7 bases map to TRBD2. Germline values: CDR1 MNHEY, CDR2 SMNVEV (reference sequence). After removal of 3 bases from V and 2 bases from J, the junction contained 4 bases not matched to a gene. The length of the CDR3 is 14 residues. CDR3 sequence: CASSLMAGAYEQYF. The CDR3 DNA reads TGTGCCAGCAGTTTGATGGCGGGGGCCTACGAGCAGTACTTC.